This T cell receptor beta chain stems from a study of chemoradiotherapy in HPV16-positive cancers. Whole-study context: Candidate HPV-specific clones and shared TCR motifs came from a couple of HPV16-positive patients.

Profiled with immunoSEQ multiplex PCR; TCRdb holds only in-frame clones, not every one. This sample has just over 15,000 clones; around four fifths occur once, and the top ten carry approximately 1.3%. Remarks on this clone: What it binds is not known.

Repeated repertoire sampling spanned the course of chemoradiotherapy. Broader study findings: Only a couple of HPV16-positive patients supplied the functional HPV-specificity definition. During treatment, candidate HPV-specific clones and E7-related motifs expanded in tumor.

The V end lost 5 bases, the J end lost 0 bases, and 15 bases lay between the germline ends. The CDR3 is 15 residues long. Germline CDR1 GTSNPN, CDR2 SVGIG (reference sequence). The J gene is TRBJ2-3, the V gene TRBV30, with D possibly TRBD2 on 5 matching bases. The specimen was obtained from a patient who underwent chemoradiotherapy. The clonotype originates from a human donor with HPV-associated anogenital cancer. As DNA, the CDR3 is TGTGCCTGGGACCTATCGGAGGTGAGCACAGATACGCAGTATTTT. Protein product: CAWDLSEVSTDTQYF. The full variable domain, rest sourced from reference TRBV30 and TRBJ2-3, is SQTIHQWPATLVQPVGSPLSLECTVEGTSNPNLYWYRQAAGRGLQLLFYSVGIGQISSEVPQNLSASRPQDRQFILSSKKLLLSDSGFYLCAWDLSEVSTDTQYFGPGTRLTVL.